A single TCR beta chain is shown here with its context. The target of this receptor is not known. No base quality information exists; no much larger clone differs at one position. The germline V gene (reference sequence) provides CDR1 MNHEY and CDR2 SMNVEV. Germline trimming amounts to 3 bases on V and 9 bases on J, with 4 as the count of junction bases outside the gene matches. The CDR3 contains 15 residues, cysteine and phenylalanine counted. Only the CDR3 DNA is retained, 45 bases long and in frame from the first base. This sample is drawn from a study of cytomegalovirus exposure and HLA in healthy donors (dated by TCRdb to about 2017). Notes on the research overall: The 700 or so repertoires of the first cohort and the 95 to 150 validation repertoires were produced on the same platform, according to a later analysis. The study was designed to test whether signatures of past pathogen exposure could be identified by cataloging public T cell receptors. Besides the first cohort of roughly 700 subjects, a separate validation cohort made up of 120 different subjects was used. To predict cytomegalovirus infection status, the study combined high-throughput TCR immunosequencing, statistical association of individual TCRs with disease status, and machine learning.

Separate from the roughly 660-subject first cohort, the validation cohort of around 130 subjects was the group to which the donors belonged. The study at large found these results: Cytomegalovirus status was reported to be diagnosed by the classifier with high specificity and sensitivity in both the original and validation cohorts. According to the authors, the approach could potentially be generalized to other disease states and immunological phenotypes. All 120 or so repertoires were used to score co-occurrence in the validation cohort in a later analysis, because that analysis had no HLA typing for the cohort. While some public TCRs were present in many individuals, most TCR sequences turned up only very rarely across donors. In vitro tests confirmed that a few of the cytomegalovirus-associated TCR beta chains recognize cytomegalovirus antigens. Subsequent analysis determined that TCRs grouped into clusters in the first cohort also showed a tendency toward co-occurrence across the approximately 110 validation repertoires, and approximately 94% of cluster scores exceeded 0. A total of 150 to 200 TCR beta chains were listed by the study as associated with cytomegalovirus.

Receptor libraries were prepared by the immunoSEQ multiplex PCR assay. The source study handled its data this way. A statistical classification framework was built to diagnose cytomegalovirus status from the catalog of TCR beta chain sequences. The clones in this table, taken by TCRdb from immuneACCESS, are in-frame only. Not every clone is retained; where verified, under half of the shortfall comes from an unresolved V gene, and the cause of the rest is unknown. For V, J and clone size, that table is used; D and trimming come from the DNA. This sample lists 85,000 to 120,000 clones; approximately 95% were detected once. The ten largest clonotypes hold approximately 0.91% of the sample.

This sequence was found in a woman in her late teens or twenties in good health and CMV-seronegative. This receptor chain uses TRBV27 and TRBJ2-1, and 14 junction bases match TRBD2. Specimen: PBMCs. The DNA reads TGTGCCAGCAGTTTCCGACTAGCGGGAGGGAGTGAGCAGTTCTTC. This is translated as CASSFRLAGGSEQFF.